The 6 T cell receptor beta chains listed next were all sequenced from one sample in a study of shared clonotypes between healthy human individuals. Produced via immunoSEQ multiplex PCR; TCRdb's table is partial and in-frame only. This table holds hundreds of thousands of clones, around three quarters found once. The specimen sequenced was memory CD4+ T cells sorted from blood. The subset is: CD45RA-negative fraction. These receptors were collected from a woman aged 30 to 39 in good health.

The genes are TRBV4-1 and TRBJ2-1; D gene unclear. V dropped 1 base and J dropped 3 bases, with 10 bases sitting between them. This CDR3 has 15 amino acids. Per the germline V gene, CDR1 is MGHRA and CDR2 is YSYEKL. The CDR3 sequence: CASSQGAVVYNEQFF. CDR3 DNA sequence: TGCGCCAGCAGCCAAGGGGCGGTAGTCTACAATGAGCAGTTCTTC.

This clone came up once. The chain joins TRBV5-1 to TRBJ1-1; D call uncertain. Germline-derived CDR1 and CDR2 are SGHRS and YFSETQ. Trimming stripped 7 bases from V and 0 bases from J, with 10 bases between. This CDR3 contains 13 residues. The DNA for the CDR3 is TGCGCCAGCGGGAAACAGTTGAACACTGAAGCTTTCTTT. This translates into CASGKQLNTEAFF.

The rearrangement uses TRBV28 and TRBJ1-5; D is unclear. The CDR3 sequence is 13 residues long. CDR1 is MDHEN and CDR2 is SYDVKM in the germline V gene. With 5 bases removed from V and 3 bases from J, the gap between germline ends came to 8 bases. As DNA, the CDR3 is TGTGCCAGCAGTCGACACATCAATCAGCCCCAGCATTTT. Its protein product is CASSRHINQPQHF.

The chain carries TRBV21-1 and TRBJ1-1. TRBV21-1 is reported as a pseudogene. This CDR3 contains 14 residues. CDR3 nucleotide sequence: TGTGCCAGCAGCAAGGGGGGGATGAACACTGAAGCTTTCTTT. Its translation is CASSKGGMNTEAFF.

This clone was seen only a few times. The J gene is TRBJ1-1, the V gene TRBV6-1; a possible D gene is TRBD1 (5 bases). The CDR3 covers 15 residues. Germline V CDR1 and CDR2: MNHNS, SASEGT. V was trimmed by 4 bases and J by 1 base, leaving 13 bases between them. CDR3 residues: CASSAEGLQNTEAFF. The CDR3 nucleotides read TGTGCCAGCAGTGCTGAGGGACTGCAGAACACTGAAGCTTTCTTT.

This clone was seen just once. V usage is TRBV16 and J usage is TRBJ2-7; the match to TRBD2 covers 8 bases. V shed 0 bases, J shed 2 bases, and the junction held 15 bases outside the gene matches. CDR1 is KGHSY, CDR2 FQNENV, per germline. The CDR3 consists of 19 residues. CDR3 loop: CASSQSLAGLSTPPYEQYF. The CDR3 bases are TGTGCCAGCAGCCAATCGCTAGCGGGCTTGTCCACACCCCCCTACGAGCAGTACTTC.